This passage covers 30 T cell receptor beta chains from one sample sequenced in a study of blood T cell repertoires in COVID-19. The protocol was immunoSEQ multiplex PCR, while the TCRdb copy is restricted to in-frame clones and leaves out a portion. The sample lists a few hundred thousand clones, just under 90% occurring once. The sequenced sample consisted of PBMCs or T cells enriched from blood (not recorded which). The receptor set was obtained from a woman aged 25 to 39 who had recovered from COVID-19.

V is TRBV27 and J is TRBJ1-6; possible D gene TRBD1, 5 bases. The CDR3 is 15 amino acids. V lost 2 bases and J lost 7, with 12 bases in between. Germline V gives CDR1 MNHEY, CDR2 SMNVEV (reference sequence). The CDR3 sequence: CASSLHGTSNSPLHF. CDR3 coding DNA: TGTGCCAGCAGTTTACATGGGACTTCCAATTCACCCCTCCACTTT.

The chain links TRBV27 to TRBJ2-1; TRBD1 matches 8 bases. The CDR3 totals 15 residues. Trimming cost V 5 bases and J 3 bases; bases outside gene matches: 6. Germline CDR1 and CDR2: MNHEY and SMNVEV (reference sequence). CDR3 protein: CASSLDRVGYNEQFF. CDR3 bases: TGTGCCAGCAGTCTGGACAGGGTGGGCTACAATGAGCAGTTCTTC.

The CDR3 DNA follows: TGTGCCAGCTCAATGGGACTAGCGGGGTTAGAGACCTACGAGCAGTACTTC. Translating gives CASSMGLAGLETYEQYF. This chain connects TRBV18 to TRBJ2-7, with 13 bases lining up with TRBD2. The germline gives CDR1 KGHSH, CDR2 LQKENI. Trimming at V came to 5 bases and at J to 2 bases, leaving 9 bases not matched to a gene. This CDR3 has 17 residues.

J is TRBJ1-1 and V is TRBV11-2; D gene uncertain. V lost 4 bases and J 2 bases, leaving 14 bases between the germline ends. Germline loops: CDR1 SGHAT, CDR2 FQNNGV. This CDR3 region has 15 residues. The CDR3 nucleotides are TGTGCCAGCAGCTCTTCGCGGGTTGGCAACACTGAAGCTTTCTTT. Its translation: CASSSSRVGNTEAFF.

The chain carries TRBV12-5 and TRBJ2-2; D might be TRBD1 (6 bases). Germline-derived CDR1 and CDR2 are LGHNT and FRNRAP. V gave up 9 bases and J gave up 5 bases, with 19 bases separating them. The CDR3 is 15 residues long. CDR3 coding DNA: TGTGCTAGCCTACTCCCTGATACAGGGACCGGGGAGCTGTTTTTT. It yields the protein CASLLPDTGTGELFF.

V gene TRBV3-1 (or the pseudogene TRBV3-2) combines with J gene TRBJ2-3, with 9 bases aligning to TRBD2. The CDR3 contains 17 residues. Trimming removed 2 bases from V and 7 bases from J; junction bases left unmatched: 13. CDR1 is LGHDT, CDR2 YNNKEL, per germline (reference sequence). The CDR3 sequence is CASSQYPGREGGNTQYF. DNA for the CDR3: TGTGCCAGCAGCCAATACCCGGGGCGGGAGGGCGGAAATACGCAGTATTTT.

The V call is TRBV7-2, the J call TRBJ2-7; D call uncertain. Trimming stripped 4 bases from V and 1 base from J, with 11 bases between. CDR1 is SGHTA, CDR2 FQGNSA, per germline. The CDR3 totals 14 residues. DNA of the CDR3: TGTGCCAGCAGCTCCTCCGGCGGTTCCTACGAGCAGTACTTC. Residues: CASSSSGGSYEQYF.

The genes are TRBV11-2 and TRBJ1-1; D gene unclear. Trimming cost V 5 bases and J 3 bases, with 19 bases left between them. The germline gives CDR1 SGHAT, CDR2 FQNNGV. The CDR3 has 16 amino acids. In nucleotides, the CDR3 is TGTGCCAGCAGCCTAAGTTTCTCCGGGTGGGACACTGAAGCTTTCTTT. As protein: CASSLSFSGWDTEAFF.

This clone was seen more than once but under ten times. V is TRBV29-1 and J is TRBJ2-2, with 7 bases identical to TRBD2. This CDR3 is 15 amino acids long. Germline lookup yields CDR1 SQVTM and CDR2 ANQGSEA. Losses at the gene ends were 4 bases for V and 1 base for J; bases not matched to a gene: 6. CDR3 coding DNA: TGCAGCGTTGCCCCGGGACTAATGAACACCGGGGAGCTGTTTTTT. Protein: CSVAPGLMNTGELFF.

The chain has TRBV7-8 and TRBJ2-7, with TRBD2 matching 13 bases. Germline V gene sequence: CDR1 SGHVS, CDR2 FQNEAQ. V dropped 4 bases and J dropped 6; count of bases not matched to a gene: 3. The CDR3 loop spans 14 amino acids. The CDR3 is CASSSGLAGVEQYF. CDR3 DNA sequence: TGTGCCAGCAGCTCCGGACTAGCGGGAGTCGAGCAGTACTTC. Full variable domain (outside the CDR3, taken from reference TRBV7-8 and TRBJ2-7): GAGVSQSPRYKVAKRGQDVALRCDPISGHVSLFWYQQALGQGPEFLTYFQNEAQLDKSGLPSDRFFAERPEGSVSTLKIQRTQQEDSAVYLCASSSGLAGVEQYFGPGTRLTVT.

This CDR3 reads CASSLNRGTGELFF. The CDR3 DNA sequence: TGCGCCAGCAGCCTGAACCGGGGGACCGGGGAGCTGTTTTTT. The V gene is TRBV5-1, the J gene TRBJ2-2, with D maybe TRBD2 (6 bases). The V gene lost 4 bases and the J gene lost 5 bases, with 12 bases spanning the gap. CDR1 is SGHRS and CDR2 is YFSETQ in the germline V gene. The CDR3 is made up of 14 amino acids.

The chain is built from TRBV5-1 and TRBJ2-1, with 10 bases that match TRBD2. The trim removed 2 bases at V and 1 base at J, leaving 6 bases unmatched. Germline V lookup: CDR1 SGHRS, CDR2 YFSETQ. The CDR3 has 17 residues. The CDR3 DNA sequence: TGCGCCAGCAGCTTCCCTAGCGGGAGTCGGTCCTACAATGAGCAGTTCTTC. This codes for CASSFPSGSRSYNEQFF.

The chain is built from TRBV13 and TRBJ1-6; D is perhaps TRBD1 (6 bases). The CDR3 runs 17 residues. V lost 2 bases to trimming and J lost 3 bases, with 14 bases between them. Germline lookup yields CDR1 PRHDT and CDR2 FYEKMQ (reference sequence). CDR3 DNA: TGTGCCAGCAGCTTATGGGGCAGGGGCTTCTATAATTCACCCCTCCACTTT. It is translated as CASSLWGRGFYNSPLHF.

The chain joins TRBV7-3 to TRBJ2-1, with D possibly matching TRBD2 (5 bases). CDR1 and CDR2 (germline): SGHTA, FQGTGA. The CDR3 spans 15 residues. Trimming removed 5 bases at V and 0 bases at J, with 11 bases between. The CDR3 nucleotides are TGTGCCAGCAGCCAACTAGGGAGCTCCTACAATGAGCAGTTCTTC. As protein: CASSQLGSSYNEQFF.

The chain links TRBV4-1 to TRBJ2-6, with D perhaps matching TRBD1 (6 bases). The V end lost 0 bases, the J end lost 0 bases, and 12 bases lay between the germline ends. Germline CDR1 reads MGHRA; CDR2 reads YSYEKL. The CDR3 has 18 residues. The CDR3 sequence is CASSQEGTRNSGANVLTF. The CDR3 coding sequence is TGCGCCAGCAGCCAAGAGGGGACAAGGAACTCTGGGGCCAACGTCCTGACTTTC.

This clone has just a few counts. The V gene is TRBV19, the J gene TRBJ1-2; D remains unclear. The CDR3 runs to 13 residues. Germline lookup yields CDR1 LNHDA and CDR2 SQIVND (reference sequence). V was clipped by 7 bases and J by 3 bases, with 12 bases between them. CDR3 DNA sequence: TGTGCCAGTACTAGAACTAACCACTATGGCTACACCTTC. Encoded protein: CASTRTNHYGYTF. Complete variable domain (other parts from reference TRBV19 and TRBJ1-2): DGGITQSPKYLFRKEGQNVTLSCEQNLNHDAMYWYRQDPGQGLRLIYYSQIVNDFQKGDIAEGYSVSREKKESFPLTVTSAQKNPTAFYLCASTRTNHYGYTFGSGTRLTVV.

The rearrangement uses TRBV2 and TRBJ2-7, with 7 bases fitting TRBD2. The germline gives CDR1 SNHLY, CDR2 FYNNEI. This CDR3 region has 14 residues. After removal of 6 bases from V and 0 bases from J, the junction contained 5 bases not matched to a gene. In nucleotides, the CDR3 is TGTGCCAGCAGGGAGCGGGGAGCCTCCTACGAGCAGTACTTC. Protein sequence: CASRERGASYEQYF.

This chain joins TRBV28 and TRBJ1-2; D is uncertain. This CDR3 is built from 14 residues. V was pared by 7 bases and J by 4 bases, with 16 bases between. Germline loops: CDR1 MDHEN, CDR2 SYDVKM. CDR3 loop: CASTSRGVGYGYTF. CDR3 nucleotide sequence: TGTGCCAGCACCAGTCGCGGGGTTGGCTATGGCTACACCTTC.

The gene calls are TRBV7-6 and TRBJ1-1, with 8 bases lining up with TRBD1. V dropped 4 bases and J dropped 0; count of bases not matched to a gene: 4. This CDR3 spans 15 amino acids. Germline V gene sequence: CDR1 SGHVS, CDR2 FNYEAQ. The CDR3 DNA follows: TGTGCCAGCAGCTCAGGACAGGGCATGAACACTGAAGCTTTCTTT. Residues: CASSSGQGMNTEAFF.

J is TRBJ1-1 and V is TRBV28, with TRBD1 as a possible D gene (5 bases). There are 13 residues in the CDR3. V lost 6 bases and J 2 bases, leaving 10 bases between the germline ends. From germline, CDR1 is MDHEN and CDR2 SYDVKM. DNA for the CDR3: TGTGCCAGCAGATTGACAGTTAACACTGAAGCTTTCTTT. It specifies CASRLTVNTEAFF. The full variable domain, rest sourced from reference TRBV28 and TRBJ1-1, is DVKVTQSSRYLVKRTGEKVFLECVQDMDHENMFWYRQDPGLGLRLIYFSYDVKMKEKGDIPEGYSVSREKKERFSLILESASTNQTSMYLCASRLTVNTEAFFGQGTRLTVV.

The chain combines TRBV3-1 (or the pseudogene TRBV3-2) with TRBJ2-1; 8 bases agree with TRBD1. With 0 bases clipped from V and 7 bases from J, the junction kept 11 bases outside the gene matches. The CDR3 spans 17 residues. Germline V gene lookup returns CDR1 LGHDT and CDR2 YNNKEL (reference sequence). The CDR3, as DNA: TGTGCCAGCAGCCAAGAGAGGAACAGGGGGGCTCGGAATGAGCAGTTCTTC. Its protein product is CASSQERNRGARNEQFF.

CDR3 coding DNA: TGCGCCAGCAGCGTCGGGACAGGGGGTTCACCCCTCCACTTT. Translating it yields CASSVGTGGSPLHF. The V call is TRBV4-1, the J call TRBJ1-6; 11 bases match TRBD1. The germline CDR1 and CDR2 sequences are MGHRA and YSYEKL. The CDR3 consists of 14 residues. With V trimmed by 5 bases and J by 9 bases, 3 bases remained unmatched.

The gene calls are TRBV19 and TRBJ1-1; D gene ambiguous. Germline V CDR1 and CDR2: LNHDA, SQIVND (reference sequence). V was shortened by 1 base and J by 10 bases, with 16 bases between the two germline ends. The CDR3 runs to 14 residues. CDR3 nucleotide sequence: TGTGCCAGTAGTATAGGAGATCGTTCCGAGGGAGCTTTCTTT. This encodes CASSIGDRSEGAFF.

The gene calls are TRBV16 and TRBJ1-1; D remains ambiguous. This CDR3 has 12 residues. The V end was cut by 3 bases, the J end by 6 bases, with 8 bases between. Per the germline V gene, CDR1 is KGHSY and CDR2 is FQNENV. The CDR3 DNA sequence: TGTGCCAGCAGCCACCTAGCCCCTGAAGCTTTCTTT. Residues: CASSHLAPEAFF.

This rearrangement joins TRBV19 to TRBJ1-5; TRBD1 matches at 9 bases. The CDR3 totals 18 residues. V was pared by 7 bases and J by 0 bases, with 13 bases of the junction left unmatched. Germline lookup yields CDR1 LNHDA and CDR2 SQIVND (reference sequence). CDR3 coding DNA: TGTGCCAGTACCAGGCGGGGGACAGGGAAGGATAGCAATCAGCCCCAGCATTTT. Translation: CASTRRGTGKDSNQPQHF.

The gene calls are TRBV6-5 and TRBJ1-2; possibly TRBD1 for D (6 bases). From germline, CDR1 is MNHEY and CDR2 SVGAGI. Trimming took 6 bases from V and 8 from J, leaving 13 bases between them. The length of the CDR3 is 12 residues. CDR3 DNA sequence: TGTGCCAGCAGCGACACAGGGTCGGGCTACACCTTC. It translates to CASSDTGSGYTF.

This chain joins TRBV7-9 and TRBJ2-1; TRBD1 might be the D (5 bases). From germline, CDR1 is SEHNR and CDR2 FQNEAQ (reference sequence). The CDR3 runs to 14 residues. The V and J ends lost 4 bases and 12 bases respectively, with 19 bases between them. For the CDR3, the DNA is TGTGCCAGCAGCTATAGGATCGCAGGTCAGGGGCAGTTCTTC. Translating it yields CASSYRIAGQGQFF. Drawing the rest from reference TRBV7-9 and TRBJ2-1, the complete variable domain is DTGVSQNPRHKITKRGQNVTFRCDPISEHNRLYWYRQTLGQGPEFLTYFQNEAQLEKSRLLSDRFSAERPKGSFSTLEIQRTEQGDSAMYLCASSYRIAGQGQFFGPGTRLTVL.

This clone was counted only a few times. The rearrangement joins TRBV30 to TRBJ1-5, with 7 positions matching TRBD1. CDR1 is GTSNPN and CDR2 is SVGIG in the germline V gene (reference sequence). The CDR3 runs to 16 residues. Trimming took 5 bases from V and 0 from J; bases not matched to a gene: 10. DNA of the CDR3: TGTGCCTGGCAAGCAGGGACAGTCCTTAGCAATCAGCCCCAGCATTTT. This encodes CAWQAGTVLSNQPQHF. Combining the CDR3 with reference TRBV30 and TRBJ1-5 gives the whole variable domain SQTIHQWPATLVQPVGSPLSLECTVEGTSNPNLYWYRQAAGRGLQLLFYSVGIGQISSEVPQNLSASRPQDRQFILSSKKLLLSDSGFYLCAWQAGTVLSNQPQHFGDGTRLSIL.

CDR3 loop: CASSHSRGEQFF. CDR3 DNA: TGTGCCAGCAGCCATTCAAGGGGTGAGCAGTTCTTC. This sequence joins TRBV3-1 (or the pseudogene TRBV3-2) and TRBJ2-1, with D perhaps TRBD1 (5 bases). In germline, CDR1 is LGHDT, CDR2 YNNKEL (reference sequence). The germline V and J ends were trimmed by 3 bases and 9 bases, with 9 bases remaining between them. This CDR3 has 12 amino acids.

This chain uses TRBV19 with TRBJ1-5; weak D call: TRBD1 (6 bases). Trimming left V 5 bases short and J 1 base short, with 12 bases between. CDR1 is LNHDA and CDR2 is SQIVND in the germline V gene (reference sequence). This CDR3 region has 15 residues. The CDR3 sequence is CASSSTGTSNQPQHF. The CDR3 region has the DNA TGTGCCAGTAGTTCAACCGGGACAAGCAATCAGCCCCAGCATTTT.